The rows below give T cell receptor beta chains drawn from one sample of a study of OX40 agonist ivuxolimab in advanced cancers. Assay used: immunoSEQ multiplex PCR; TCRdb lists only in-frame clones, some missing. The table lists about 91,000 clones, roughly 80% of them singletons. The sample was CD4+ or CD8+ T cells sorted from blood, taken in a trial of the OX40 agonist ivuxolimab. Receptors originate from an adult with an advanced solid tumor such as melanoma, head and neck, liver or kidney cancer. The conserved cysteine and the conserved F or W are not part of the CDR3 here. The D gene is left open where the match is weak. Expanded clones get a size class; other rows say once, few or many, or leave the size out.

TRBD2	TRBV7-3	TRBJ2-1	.	ASSFGGSSYNEQF
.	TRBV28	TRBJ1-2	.	ASDGADANYGYT
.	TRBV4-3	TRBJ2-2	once	ASSQGGQRNTGELF
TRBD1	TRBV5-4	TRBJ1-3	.	ASSLAGGFGNTIY
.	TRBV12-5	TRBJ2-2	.	ASAKHRGAV
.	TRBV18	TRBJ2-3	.	ASSPPMGTTSTDTQY
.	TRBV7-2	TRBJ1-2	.	ASSPGTWDGYT
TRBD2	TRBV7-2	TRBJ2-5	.	ASSLRAGGQETQY
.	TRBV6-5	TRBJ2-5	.	ASSYKETQY
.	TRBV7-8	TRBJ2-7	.	ASSSGVQGPSYEQY
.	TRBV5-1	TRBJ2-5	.	ASSLTVQETQY
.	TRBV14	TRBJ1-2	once	ASSPNRATYGYT
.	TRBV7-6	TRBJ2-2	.	ASSLAIGGKGTGELF
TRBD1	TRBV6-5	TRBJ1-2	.	ASSYSSGTGTGYT
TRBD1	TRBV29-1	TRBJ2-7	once	SVEPGQGNYEQY
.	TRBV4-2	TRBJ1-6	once	ASSQATEAGESPLH
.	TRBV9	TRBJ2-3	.	ASSVGVGQGFADTQY
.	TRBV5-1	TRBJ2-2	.	ASSSPTGNTGELF
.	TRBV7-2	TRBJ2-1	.	ASSLAKRPFNEQF
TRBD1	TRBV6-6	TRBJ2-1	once	ASSSGQGARYNEQF
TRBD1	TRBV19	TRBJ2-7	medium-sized	ASSAGTGVGEQY
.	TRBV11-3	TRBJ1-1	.	ASSLDKNTEAF
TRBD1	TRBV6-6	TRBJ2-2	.	ASSRRGQGYTGELF
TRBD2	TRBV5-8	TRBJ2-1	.	ASSSRRGGSYNEQF